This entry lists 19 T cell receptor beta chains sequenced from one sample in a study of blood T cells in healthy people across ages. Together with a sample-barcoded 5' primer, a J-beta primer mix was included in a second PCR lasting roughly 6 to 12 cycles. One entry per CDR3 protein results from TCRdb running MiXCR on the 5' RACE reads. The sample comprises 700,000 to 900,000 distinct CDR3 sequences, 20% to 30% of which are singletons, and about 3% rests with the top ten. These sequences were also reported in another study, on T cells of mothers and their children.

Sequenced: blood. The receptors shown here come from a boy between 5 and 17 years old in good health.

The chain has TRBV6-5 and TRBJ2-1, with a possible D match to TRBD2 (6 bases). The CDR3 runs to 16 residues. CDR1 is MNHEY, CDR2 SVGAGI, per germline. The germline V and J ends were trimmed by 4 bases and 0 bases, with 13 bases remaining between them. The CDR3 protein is CASSSTRGISYNEQFF. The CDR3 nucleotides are TGTGCCAGCAGTTCCACTCGGGGGATCTCCTACAATGAGCAGTTCTTC.

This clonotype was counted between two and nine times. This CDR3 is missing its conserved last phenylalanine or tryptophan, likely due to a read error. CDR3 in DNA: TGCGCCAGCAGCCCGGGGACGGAAGAGACCCAGTACGTC. As protein: CASSPGTEETQYV. V is TRBV4-1 and J is TRBJ2-5; D may correspond to TRBD1 or TRBD2 (5 bases each). Germline V CDR1 and CDR2: MGHRA, YSYEKL. This CDR3 has 13 residues. Trimming took 4 bases from V and 3 from J, leaving 9 bases between them.

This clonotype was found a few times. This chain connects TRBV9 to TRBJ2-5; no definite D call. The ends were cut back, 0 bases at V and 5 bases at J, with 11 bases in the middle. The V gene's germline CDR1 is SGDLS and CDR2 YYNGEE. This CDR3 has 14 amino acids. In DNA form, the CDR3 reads TGTGCCAGCAGCGTAGACCCCAGCACCGAGACCCAGTACTTC. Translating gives CASSVDPSTETQYF.

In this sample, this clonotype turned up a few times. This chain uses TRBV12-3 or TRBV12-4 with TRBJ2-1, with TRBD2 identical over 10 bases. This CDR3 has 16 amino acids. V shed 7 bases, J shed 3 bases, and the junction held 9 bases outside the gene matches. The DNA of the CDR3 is TGTGCCAGCACTCTGAGTAGCGGGGGGCTCTACAATGAGCAGTTCTTC. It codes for CASTLSSGGLYNEQFF.

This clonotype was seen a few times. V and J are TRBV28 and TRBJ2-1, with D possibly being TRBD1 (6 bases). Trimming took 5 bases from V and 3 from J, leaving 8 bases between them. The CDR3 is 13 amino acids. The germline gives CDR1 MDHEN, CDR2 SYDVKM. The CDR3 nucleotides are TGTGCCAGCAGTACAGGGTTCTACAATGAGCAGTTCTTC. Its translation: CASSTGFYNEQFF.

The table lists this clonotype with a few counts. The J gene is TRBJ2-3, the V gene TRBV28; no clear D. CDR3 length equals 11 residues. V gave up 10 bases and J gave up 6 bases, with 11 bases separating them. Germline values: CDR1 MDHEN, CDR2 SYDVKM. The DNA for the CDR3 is TGTGCCACCACCACGTGGGATACGCAGTATTTT. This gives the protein CATTTWDTQYF. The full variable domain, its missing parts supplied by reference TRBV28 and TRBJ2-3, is DVKVTQSSRYLVKRTGEKVFLECVQDMDHENMFWYRQDPGLGLRLIYFSYDVKMKEKGDIPEGYSVSREKKERFSLILESASTNQTSMYLCATTTWDTQYFGPGTRLTVL.

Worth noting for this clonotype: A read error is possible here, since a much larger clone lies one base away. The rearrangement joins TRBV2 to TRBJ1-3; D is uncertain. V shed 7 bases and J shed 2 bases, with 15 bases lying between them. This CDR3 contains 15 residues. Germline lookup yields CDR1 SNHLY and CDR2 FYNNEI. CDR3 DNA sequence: TGTGCCAGCACCCGAGAGCGGGGAGCTGGAAACACCATATATTTT. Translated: CASTRERGAGNTIYF. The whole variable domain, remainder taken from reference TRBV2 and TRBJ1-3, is EPEVTQTPSHQVTQMGQEVILRCVPISNHLYFYWYRQILGQKVEFLVSFYNNEISEKSEIFDDQFSVERPDGSNFTLKIRSTKLEDSAMYFCASTRERGAGNTIYFGEGSWLTVV.

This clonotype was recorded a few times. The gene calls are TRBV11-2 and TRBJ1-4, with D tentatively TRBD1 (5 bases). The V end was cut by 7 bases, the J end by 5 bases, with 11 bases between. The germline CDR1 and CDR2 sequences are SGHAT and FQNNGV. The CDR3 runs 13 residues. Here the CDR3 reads CASTGTSNEKLFF. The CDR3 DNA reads TGTGCCAGCACCGGGACTTCAAATGAAAAACTGTTTTTT.

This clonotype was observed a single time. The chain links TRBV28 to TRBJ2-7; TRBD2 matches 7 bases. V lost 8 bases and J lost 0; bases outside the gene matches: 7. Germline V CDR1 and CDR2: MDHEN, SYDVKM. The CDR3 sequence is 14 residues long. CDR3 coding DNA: TGTGCCAGCCTCAGGCCGGGAGGCTCCTACGAGCAGTACTTC. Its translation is CASLRPGGSYEQYF. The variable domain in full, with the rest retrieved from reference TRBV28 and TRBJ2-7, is DVKVTQSSRYLVKRTGEKVFLECVQDMDHENMFWYRQDPGLGLRLIYFSYDVKMKEKGDIPEGYSVSREKKERFSLILESASTNQTSMYLCASLRPGGSYEQYFGPGTRLTVT.

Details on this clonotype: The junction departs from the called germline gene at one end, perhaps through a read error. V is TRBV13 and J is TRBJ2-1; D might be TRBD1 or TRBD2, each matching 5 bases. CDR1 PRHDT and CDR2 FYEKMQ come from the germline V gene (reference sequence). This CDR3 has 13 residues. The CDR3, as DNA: TGTGCCAGCAGCTTAGGTCTCTTGAGGGGCCTTCACTTC. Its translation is CASSLGLLRGLHF.

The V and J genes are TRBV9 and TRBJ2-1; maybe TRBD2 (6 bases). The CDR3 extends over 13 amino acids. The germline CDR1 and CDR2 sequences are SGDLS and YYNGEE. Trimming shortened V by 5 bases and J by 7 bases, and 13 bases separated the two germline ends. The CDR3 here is CASRSGPTNEQFF. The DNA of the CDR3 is TGTGCCAGCAGGAGCGGGCCTACAAATGAGCAGTTCTTC.

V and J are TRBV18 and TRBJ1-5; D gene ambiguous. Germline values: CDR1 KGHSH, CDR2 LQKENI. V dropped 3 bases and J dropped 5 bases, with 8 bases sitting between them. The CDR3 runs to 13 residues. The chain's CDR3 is CASSPLGDQPQHF. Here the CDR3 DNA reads TGTGCCAGCTCACCCCTAGGAGATCAGCCCCAGCATTTT. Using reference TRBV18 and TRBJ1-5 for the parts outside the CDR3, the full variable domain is NAGVMQNPRHLVRRRGQEARLRCSPMKGHSHVYWYRQLPEEGLKFMVYLQKENIIDESGMPKERFSAEFPKEGPSILRIQQVVRGDSAAYFCASSPLGDQPQHFGDGTRLSIL.

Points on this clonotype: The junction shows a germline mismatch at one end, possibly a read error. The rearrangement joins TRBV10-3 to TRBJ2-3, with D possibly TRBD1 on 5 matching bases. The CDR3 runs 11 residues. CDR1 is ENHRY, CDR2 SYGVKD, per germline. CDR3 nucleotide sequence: TGTGCCACCAGAAGCACAGGTACGCAGTATTTT. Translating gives CATRSTGTQYF.

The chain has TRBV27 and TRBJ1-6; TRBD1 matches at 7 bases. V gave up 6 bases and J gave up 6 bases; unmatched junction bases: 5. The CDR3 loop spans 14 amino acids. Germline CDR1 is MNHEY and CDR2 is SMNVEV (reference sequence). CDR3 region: CASRQGSGNSPLHF. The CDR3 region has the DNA TGTGCCAGCAGACAGGGGAGTGGTAATTCACCCCTCCACTTT.

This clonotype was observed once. CDR3 nucleotides: TGCAGTGCTAGAGATGGGGGCTCAACTAATGAAAAACTGTTTTTT. Translated: CSARDGGSTNEKLFF. V usage is TRBV20-1 and J usage is TRBJ1-4, with D possibly being TRBD1 (6 bases). V shed 0 bases and J shed 0 bases, with 8 bases lying between them. CDR1 is DFQATT and CDR2 is SNEGSKA in the germline V gene (reference sequence). This CDR3 has 15 amino acids.

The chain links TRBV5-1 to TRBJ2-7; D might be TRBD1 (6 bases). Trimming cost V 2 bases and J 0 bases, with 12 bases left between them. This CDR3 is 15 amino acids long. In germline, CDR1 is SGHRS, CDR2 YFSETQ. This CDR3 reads CASSLGWTASYEQYF. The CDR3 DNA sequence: TGCGCCAGCAGCTTAGGATGGACAGCCTCCTACGAGCAGTACTTC.

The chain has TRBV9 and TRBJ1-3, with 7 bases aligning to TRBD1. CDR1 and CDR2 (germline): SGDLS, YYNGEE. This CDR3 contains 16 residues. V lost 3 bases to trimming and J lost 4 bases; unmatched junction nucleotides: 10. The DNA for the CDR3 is TGTGCCAGCAGCGCCCGGGACAGACGGACGGGAAACACCATATATTTT. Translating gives CASSARDRRTGNTIYF.

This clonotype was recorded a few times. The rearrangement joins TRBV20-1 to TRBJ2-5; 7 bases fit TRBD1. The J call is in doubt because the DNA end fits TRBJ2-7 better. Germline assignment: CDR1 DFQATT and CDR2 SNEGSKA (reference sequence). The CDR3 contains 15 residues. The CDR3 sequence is CSAAPSGTAAYEQYF. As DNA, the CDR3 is TGCAGTGCCGCACCGTCCGGGACAGCGGCTTACGAGCAGTACTTC.

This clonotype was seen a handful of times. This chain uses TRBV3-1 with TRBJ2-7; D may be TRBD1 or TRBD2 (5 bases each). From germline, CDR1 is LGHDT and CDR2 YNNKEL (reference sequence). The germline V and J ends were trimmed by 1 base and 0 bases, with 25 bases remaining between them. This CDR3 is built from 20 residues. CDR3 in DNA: TGTGCCAGCAGCCAAGTACTGAGGGAGTTCCGGGACGGTGGCTCCTACGAGCAGTACTTC. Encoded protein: CASSQVLREFRDGGSYEQYF.